The rows below give T cell receptor beta chains drawn from one sample of a study of spatial heterogeneity in lung cancer. TCRdb ran MiXCR on the 5' RACE reads and lists one entry per CDR3 protein. The table has 12,000 to 15,000 distinct CDR3 sequences, approximately 4.8% seen once. The sequencing used lung tumor tissue, collected at surgery. The receptor set was obtained from a female donor with early-stage non-small cell lung cancer. Both conserved end residues are trimmed from each CDR3. The order of the fields is CDR3 protein, V gene, clone size, J gene, CDR3 length. Rows give clone size only sometimes, using once, few, many, or a class for an expanded clone.

CDR3aa: ASSQAPGQGKETQY; v_gene: TRBV4-1; abundance: medium-sized; j_gene: TRBJ2-5; len: 14
CDR3aa: ASSLAQGRDGYT; v_gene: TRBV5-1; abundance: many; j_gene: TRBJ1-2; len: 12
CDR3aa: ASSFTGPGDTEAF; v_gene: TRBV7-9; abundance: many; j_gene: TRBJ1-1; len: 13
CDR3aa: ASSPGPNYEQY; v_gene: TRBV7-6; abundance: large; j_gene: TRBJ2-7; len: 11
CDR3aa: ASSSGQGAQKSYT; v_gene: TRBV28; abundance: many; j_gene: TRBJ1-2; len: 13
CDR3aa: ASSTRFALNTEAF; v_gene: TRBV27; abundance: many; j_gene: TRBJ1-1; len: 13
CDR3aa: ASEFDSGANVLT; v_gene: TRBV10-2; abundance: NA; j_gene: TRBJ2-6; len: 12
CDR3aa: ASSLAGTGYT; v_gene: TRBV5-8; abundance: NA; j_gene: TRBJ1-2; len: 10
CDR3aa: ASSSDFFNEKLF; v_gene: TRBV5-6; abundance: many; j_gene: TRBJ1-4; len: 12
CDR3aa: SATSGGSTDTQY; v_gene: TRBV20-1; abundance: many; j_gene: TRBJ2-3; len: 12
CDR3aa: ASSFSAGYNNEQF; v_gene: TRBV19; abundance: medium-sized; j_gene: TRBJ2-1; len: 13
CDR3aa: ASRSYNEQF; v_gene: TRBV12-3/TRBV12-4; abundance: medium-sized; j_gene: TRBJ2-1; len: 9
CDR3aa: SASYPARGENIQY; v_gene: TRBV20-1; abundance: few; j_gene: TRBJ2-4; len: 13
CDR3aa: ASSLQVDYGYT; v_gene: TRBV7-2; abundance: medium-sized; j_gene: TRBJ1-2; len: 11
CDR3aa: AINPSGMVEETQY; v_gene: TRBV10-3; abundance: medium-sized; j_gene: TRBJ2-5; len: 13
CDR3aa: ASSYVGLAGVQDTQY; v_gene: TRBV6-2/TRBV6-3; abundance: many; j_gene: TRBJ2-3; len: 15
CDR3aa: ASSHPTGTYSPLH; v_gene: TRBV4-1; abundance: NA; j_gene: TRBJ1-6; len: 13
CDR3aa: ASSPSENGYT; v_gene: TRBV5-1; abundance: many; j_gene: TRBJ1-2; len: 10
CDR3aa: ATQTGSNTEAF; v_gene: TRBV10-3; abundance: NA; j_gene: TRBJ1-1; len: 11
CDR3aa: ASSDSGANVLT; v_gene: TRBV28; abundance: many; j_gene: TRBJ2-6; len: 11
CDR3aa: ASNLAGGTHYEQY; v_gene: TRBV6-5; abundance: NA; j_gene: TRBJ2-7; len: 13
CDR3aa: AFATGIRADTQY; v_gene: TRBV30; abundance: many; j_gene: TRBJ2-3; len: 12
CDR3aa: ASSSGTSISEQY; v_gene: TRBV5-1; abundance: many; j_gene: TRBJ2-7; len: 12
CDR3aa: SARTDNTEAF; v_gene: TRBV20-1; abundance: many; j_gene: TRBJ1-1; len: 10